This TCR beta chain came from a study of human T cells and chemical hapten exposure. Study-wide background: Patients had diphenylcyclopropenone applied to the scalp weekly throughout the approximately 23-week study. DPC (0.01%) was patch tested on the upper back and read at 6 days. Study conclusions and caveats: Counts of TCRs above 1 in 1000 frequency stayed unchanged with DPC sensitization.

Indicated time point: patch test 2, 6 weeks after DPC sensitization. The treatment denotes: therapeutic diphenylcyclopropenone sensitization with weekly scalp DPC. Donors, patients with alopecia ranging from 18 to 70 years old and judged suitable for DPC, provided samples. CDR3 length: 13 amino acids. From germline, CDR1 is MDHEN and CDR2 SYDVKM. Trimming shortened V by 7 bases and J by 6 bases, and 13 bases separated the two germline ends. A single record per CDR3 protein comes from TCRdb applying MiXCR to the RACE reads. Of about 110,000 distinct CDR3 sequences listed, more than 7% were seen once; the top ten hold 3% to 4%. There are many counts of this clonotype. What it binds is unknown.

This rearrangement joins TRBV28 to TRBJ1-5; tentatively, D is TRBD1 (6 bases). The source is a woman aged 40 to 50 with alopecia areata. Some clones in this sample may be carry-over from other donors' samples. The specimen was whole blood, collected in connection with sensitization to the hapten diphenylcyclopropenone (DPC). In DNA form, the CDR3 reads TGTGCCAGCACAGGGGCTCGGCGTCAGCCCCAGCATTTT. Its protein is CASTGARRQPQHF. Full variable domain (outside the CDR3, taken from reference TRBV28 and TRBJ1-5): DVKVTQSSRYLVKRTGEKVFLECVQDMDHENMFWYRQDPGLGLRLIYFSYDVKMKEKGDIPEGYSVSREKKERFSLILESASTNQTSMYLCASTGARRQPQHFGDGTRLSIL.